These T cell receptor beta chains were read from a single sample in a study of cytomegalovirus exposure and HLA in healthy donors. This table comes from immunoSEQ multiplex PCR, and its TCRdb copy is limited to in-frame clones, with some not included. This table holds about 80,000 clones, 80% found once. Material: PBMCs. These receptor sequences come from a man aged 50 or older in good health and CMV-seropositive. Both conserved end residues are part of each CDR3. D genes are given only for firm matches. Clone size, where shown, is once, few, many, or a class for clones that have expanded.

V	J	D	length	size	CDR3	DNA
TRBV19	TRBJ2-3	-	15	few	CASSPGGGRVDTQYF	TGTGCCAGTAGCCCAGGGGGCGGGAGGGTGGATACGCAGTATTTT
TRBV7-2	TRBJ1-1	-	15	few	CASSLVGSGNTEAFF	TGTGCCAGCAGCTTAGTAGGGAGTGGGAACACTGAAGCTTTCTTT
TRBV19	TRBJ2-6	TRBD1	16	-	CASSVDRGGGANVLTF	TGTGCCAGTAGTGTCGACAGGGGAGGTGGGGCCAACGTCCTGACTTTC
TRBV11-2	TRBJ2-6	-	14	-	CASSLAGGANVLTF	TGTGCCAGCAGCTTAGCGGGTGGGGCCAACGTCCTGACTTTC
TRBV7-2	TRBJ2-1	TRBD2	16	few	CASSLMTSGPYNEQFF	TGTGCCAGCAGCCTAATGACTAGCGGACCCTACAATGAGCAGTTCTTC
TRBV7-2	TRBJ1-2	-	15	-	CASSLETGLSNGYTF	TGTGCCAGCAGCTTAGAAACAGGGTTGTCGAATGGCTACACCTTC
TRBV5-1	TRBJ2-5	TRBD2	15	-	CASSYSSGSKETQYF	TGCGCCAGCAGCTACAGTAGCGGGAGTAAGGAGACCCAGTACTTC
TRBV29-1	TRBJ2-7	TRBD2	14	-	CSVETSGGPYEQYF	TGCAGCGTTGAGACTAGCGGGGGCCCCTACGAGCAGTACTTC
TRBV7-2	TRBJ2-7	TRBD2	16	-	CASSLDAGAFSYEQYF	TGTGCCAGCAGCTTAGATGCGGGAGCTTTCTCCTACGAGCAGTACTTC
TRBV27	TRBJ2-3	TRBD1	14	-	CASSQQGVTDTQYF	TGTGCCAGCAGTCAACAGGGGGTCACAGATACGCAGTATTTT
TRBV19	TRBJ1-2	TRBD1	15	-	CASSPQGAPNYGYTF	TGTGCCAGTAGCCCACAGGGGGCCCCTAACTATGGCTACACCTTC
TRBV7-9	TRBJ2-7	TRBD2	14	-	CAGSAGLATWEQYF	TGTGCCGGCAGCGCGGGACTAGCGACCTGGGAGCAGTACTTC
TRBV7-7	TRBJ2-3	-	14	few	CASSPDPQGDTQYF	TGTGCTAGCAGCCCGGACCCTCAGGGGGATACGCAGTATTTT
TRBV18	TRBJ2-3	TRBD1	15	-	CASSFGTGGTDTQYF	TGTGCCAGCTCATTCGGGACAGGGGGAACAGATACGCAGTATTTT
TRBV6-1	TRBJ2-7	-	13	-	CASRGDNYYEQYF	TGTGCCAGCAGGGGGGACAACTACTACGAGCAGTACTTC
TRBV6-6	TRBJ1-2	-	13	-	CASSYSGWDGYTF	TGTGCCAGCAGTTACTCGGGCTGGGATGGCTACACCTTC
TRBV18	TRBJ2-2	TRBD2	16	-	CASSPNPSGSTGELFF	TGTGCCAGCTCACCAAACCCTAGCGGGTCGACCGGGGAGCTGTTTTTT
TRBV11-1	TRBJ1-2	-	14	-	CASSPPTRTYGYTF	TGTGCCAGCAGCCCCCCAACAAGAACCTATGGCTACACCTTC
TRBV19	TRBJ2-5	TRBD2	13	-	CASTRAGVETQYF	TGTGCCAGCACCCGGGCGGGAGTGGAGACCCAGTACTTC
TRBV5-1	TRBJ2-7	-	14	-	CASSLGGRDYEQYF	TGCGCCAGCAGCTTGGGTGGCAGGGATTACGAGCAGTACTTC
TRBV11-2	TRBJ2-3	-	14	-	CASSLGQVTDTQYF	TGTGCCAGCAGCTTGGGACAAGTCACAGATACGCAGTATTTT
TRBV6-1	TRBJ1-4	-	14	-	CASSVTGPNEKLFF	TGTGCCAGCAGTGTGACAGGTCCGAATGAAAAACTGTTTTTT
TRBV4-3	TRBJ1-2	TRBD1	15	-	CASSPSTTGGYGYTF	TGCGCCAGCAGCCCCTCAACGACAGGGGGTTATGGCTACACCTTC
TRBV5-4	TRBJ2-7	-	15	-	CASSLGPATNYEQYF	TGTGCCAGCAGCTTGGGTCCAGCGACGAACTACGAGCAGTACTTC
TRBV9	TRBJ2-3	TRBD2	16	few	CASSVGAGVGTDTQYF	TGTGCCAGCAGCGTAGGGGCGGGAGTGGGCACAGATACGCAGTATTTT
TRBV7-3	TRBJ2-2	-	13	-	CASSSGGTGELFF	TGTGCCAGCAGCTCCGGGGGAACCGGGGAGCTGTTTTTT
TRBV6-1	TRBJ2-1	TRBD2	15	-	CASSEHASGSNEQFF	TGTGCCAGCAGTGAACACGCTAGCGGGAGTAATGAGCAGTTCTTC
TRBV5-1	TRBJ1-5	TRBD1	15	-	CASSSLGQVGQPQHF	TGCGCCAGCAGCTCCTTAGGACAGGTTGGGCAGCCCCAGCATTTT
TRBV5-4	TRBJ2-5	TRBD2	15	-	CASSGTSGRGETQYF	TGTGCCAGCAGCGGGACTAGCGGGAGAGGAGAGACCCAGTACTTC
TRBV6-1	TRBJ2-1	-	14	-	CASSRPGAGNEQFF	TGTGCCAGCAGCCGCCCAGGGGCGGGCAATGAGCAGTTCTTC
TRBV2	TRBJ2-7	TRBD2	11	-	CASRGGPEQYF	TGTGCCAGCCGGGGAGGGCCCGAGCAGTACTTC
TRBV6-5	TRBJ2-7	TRBD2	13	-	CASSLAGDYEQYF	TGTGCCAGCTCTCTAGCGGGAGACTACGAGCAGTACTTC
TRBV5-6	TRBJ2-7	TRBD1	18	-	CASSWMGDGTGFVYEQYF	TGTGCCAGCAGCTGGATGGGGGATGGGACAGGGTTTGTCTACGAGCAGTACTTC
TRBV19	TRBJ2-3	TRBD2	14	-	CASSIGLATDTQYF	TGTGCCAGTAGTATTGGACTAGCGACAGATACGCAGTATTTT